The 8 T cell receptor beta chains below were found in one sample sequenced in a study of CD8 T cells in Susac syndrome. RNA in amounts of about 0.45 to 1 ug was reverse transcribed with random hexamers. TCRdb recomputed calls from the immunoSEQ multiplex PCR reads with MiXCR, one row per CDR3 protein. The sample has some 150,000 distinct CDR3 sequences; nearly 97% are singletons. The sample comprised CD8+ T cells from PBMCs. These receptors all stem from a human donor with multiple sclerosis.

The chain carries TRBV3-1 and TRBJ1-1; D not certain. V lost 3 bases to trimming and J lost 8 bases, with 13 bases between them. This CDR3 comprises 13 residues. The germline CDR1 and CDR2 sequences are LGHDT and YNNKEL (reference sequence). CDR3 DNA: TGTGCCAGCAGCCATCGGGCACGGCCCGAAGCTTTCTTT. Translating gives CASSHRARPEAFF. The variable domain in full, with the rest retrieved from reference TRBV3-1 and TRBJ1-1, is DTAVSQTPKYLVTQMGNDKSIKCEQNLGHDTMYWYKQDSKKFLKIMFSYNNKELIINETVPNRFSPKSPDKAHLNLHINSLELGDSAVYFCASSHRARPEAFFGQGTRLTVV.

V gene TRBV15 combines with J gene TRBJ2-5; tentative D call: TRBD2 (6 bases). The CDR3 spans 15 residues. Trimming removed 1 base at V and 5 bases at J, with 14 bases between. CDR1 and CDR2 from the germline V gene are LNHNV and YYDKDF (reference sequence). Here the CDR3 DNA reads TGTGCCACCAGCAGAGGGCAGGACCGGGAGGAGACCCAGTACTTC. Its protein product is CATSRGQDREETQYF.

The DNA of the CDR3 is TGTGCCAGCAGTCCCCGGACAGGGAGCTCCTACGAGCAGTACGTC. Translating it yields CASSPRTGSSYEQYV. J is TRBJ2-7 and V is TRBV27; the match to TRBD1 covers 8 bases. The V segment lost 5 bases and the J segment 0 bases; nucleotides outside the gene matches: 6. The CDR3 is made up of 15 amino acids. Germline assignment: CDR1 MNHEY and CDR2 SMNVEV (reference sequence).

The V and J genes are TRBV24-1 and TRBJ1-1, with TRBD1 as a possible D gene (5 bases). Germline V gives CDR1 KGHDR, CDR2 SFDVKD. Deletions cut 7 bases from V and 4 bases from J, with 6 bases between. CDR3 size: 11 residues. This chain's CDR3 is CATRQGTEAFF. In DNA, the CDR3 is TGTGCCACCAGGCAGGGCACTGAAGCTTTCTTT.

The V call is TRBV24-1, the J call TRBJ2-3, with 10 bases fitting TRBD2. Germline-derived CDR1 and CDR2 are KGHDR and SFDVKD. The CDR3 runs 18 residues. V shed 2 bases and J 7 bases; nucleotides not matched to a gene: 14. The CDR3 DNA sequence: TGTGCCACCAGTGATTCCCAGGGGTTAGCGGGGGGCCCCAATACGCAGTATTTT. Translating it yields CATSDSQGLAGGPNTQYF.

This clonotype occurred once. The chain couples TRBV29-1 to TRBJ1-2; D not certain. Per germline, CDR1 SQVTM and CDR2 ANQGSEA. This CDR3 comprises 14 residues. Trimming pared 4 bases from V and 1 base from J, leaving 13 bases between. DNA of the CDR3: TGCAGCGTTGTCGCCAGAGACTATAACTATGGCTACACCTTC. It encodes CSVVARDYNYGYTF.

The rearrangement joins TRBV30 to TRBJ1-1; a possible D gene is TRBD1 (5 bases). Trimming stripped 5 bases from V and 5 bases from J, with 12 bases between. Germline lookup yields CDR1 GTSNPN and CDR2 SVGIG (reference sequence). The CDR3 has 12 residues. CDR3 DNA sequence: TGTGCCTGGGGGACCGTGGGGACTGAAGCTTTCTTT. Translating it yields CAWGTVGTEAFF.

This chain joins TRBV9 and TRBJ2-5; 7 positions match TRBD2. The CDR3 consists of 15 residues. Germline CDR1 SGDLS, CDR2 YYNGEE. Unmatched junction bases numbered 7, after V lost 4 bases and J lost 1 base. Here the CDR3 DNA reads TGTGCCAGCAGCCCGGGGGGTGGGAGCCAAGAGACCCAGTACTTC. This sequence encodes CASSPGGGSQETQYF.